The clone carrying this T cell receptor (beta chain) was counted at least ten times. Its antigen remains unidentified. CDR3 length: 14 residues. Trimming at V came to 1 base and at J to 4 bases, leaving 2 bases not matched to a gene. The V gene's germline CDR1 is SGHTA and CDR2 FQGNSA. Time point given: persistent/refractory GD, antithyroid drugs over 5 years with positive TRAb. Extracted PBMC RNA gave rise to the TCR library. These data belong to a study of regulatory T cells in long-lasting Graves disease. Whole-study findings and limits: There was favoring of TRBV28, TRBJ1-2 and TRBJ2-5 in persistent disease.

Sequencing libraries for TCR beta were prepared with iRepertoire HTBI primers and Arm-PCR of CDR3 regions. TCRdb processed the multiplex PCR reads anew with MiXCR; each CDR3 protein has one entry. The table includes roughly 450,000 distinct CDR3 sequences, about a fifth detected once. V gene TRBV7-2 combines with J gene TRBJ1-2, with 8 bases lining up with TRBD1. This receptor was taken from a female donor with Graves disease. Sequencing was performed on peripheral blood mononuclear cells (PBMCs), taken when the disease was refractory, from a patient treated with antithyroid drugs. CDR3 DNA sequence: TGTGCCAGCAGCTTAGATACAGGGGGCTATGGCTACACCTTC. Translating it yields CASSLDTGGYGYTF.